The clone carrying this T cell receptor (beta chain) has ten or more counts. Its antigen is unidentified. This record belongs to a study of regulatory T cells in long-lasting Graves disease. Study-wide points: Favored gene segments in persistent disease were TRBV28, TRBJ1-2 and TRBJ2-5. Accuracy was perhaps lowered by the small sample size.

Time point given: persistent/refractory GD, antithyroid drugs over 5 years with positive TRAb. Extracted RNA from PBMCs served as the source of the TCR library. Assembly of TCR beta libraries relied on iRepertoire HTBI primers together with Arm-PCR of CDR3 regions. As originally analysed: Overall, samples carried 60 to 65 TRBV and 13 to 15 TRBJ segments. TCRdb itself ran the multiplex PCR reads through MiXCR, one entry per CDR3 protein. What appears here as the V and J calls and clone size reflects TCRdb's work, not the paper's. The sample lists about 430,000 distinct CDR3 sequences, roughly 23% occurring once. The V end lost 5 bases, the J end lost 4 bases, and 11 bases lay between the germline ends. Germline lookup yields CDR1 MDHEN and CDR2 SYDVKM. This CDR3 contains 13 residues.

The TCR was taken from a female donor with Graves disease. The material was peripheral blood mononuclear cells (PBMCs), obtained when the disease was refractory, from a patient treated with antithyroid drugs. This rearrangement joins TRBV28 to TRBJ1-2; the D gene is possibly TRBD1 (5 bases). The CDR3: CASSPGIFYGYTF. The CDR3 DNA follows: TGTGCCAGCAGTCCAGGGATTTTCTATGGCTACACCTTC.